Shown below are 27 T cell receptor beta chains from a single sample sequenced in a study of blood T cell repertoires in COVID-19. Libraries were prepared by immunoSEQ multiplex PCR; TCRdb keeps only in-frame clonotypes and omits some of them. The sample carries over 90,000 clones, roughly 86% recorded once. Specimen: peripheral blood. The receptors stem from a woman aged 55-69 years in a cohort sampled during active or convalescent COVID-19.

This clone was counted only a few times. In DNA form, the CDR3 reads TGCAGCGTTGAGGCGGGGGCTCGAGGCACAGATACGCAGTATTTT. It translates to CSVEAGARGTDTQYF. This rearrangement joins TRBV29-1 to TRBJ2-3; possible D gene TRBD2, 7 bases. From germline, CDR1 is SQVTM and CDR2 ANQGSEA. The CDR3 runs 15 residues. With 3 bases removed from V and 1 base from J, the gap between germline ends came to 14 bases.

V and J are TRBV30 and TRBJ1-2; TRBD1 matches 7 bases. V dropped 0 bases and J dropped 8; count of bases not matched to a gene: 6. Germline CDR1 GTSNPN, CDR2 SVGIG (reference sequence). This CDR3 region has 13 residues. As DNA, the CDR3 is TGTGCCTGGAGTGTTCCGAGGACAGGCGGCTACACCTTC. Its protein is CAWSVPRTGGYTF.

The chain combines TRBV24-1 with TRBJ1-2; 7 bases line up with TRBD1. CDR3 length equals 14 residues. Germline trimming cut 7 bases from V and 5 bases from J; bases unmatched to any gene: 9. Germline values: CDR1 KGHDR, CDR2 SFDVKD. Here the CDR3 reads CATSETGTDYGYTF. CDR3 bases: TGTGCCACCAGCGAGACAGGGACGGATTATGGCTACACCTTC.

The chain joins TRBV10-3 to TRBJ2-3; D might be TRBD2 (7 bases). The CDR3 spans 14 residues. With 7 bases removed from V and 4 bases from J, the gap between germline ends came to 15 bases. Germline values: CDR1 ENHRY, CDR2 SYGVKD. The chain's CDR3 is CAIMGGGQSDTQYF. The CDR3 DNA is TGTGCCATCATGGGGGGGGGACAATCAGATACGCAGTATTTT.

The rearrangement uses TRBV28 and TRBJ2-7; D may be TRBD2 (6 bases). The germline V gene encodes CDR1 MDHEN and CDR2 SYDVKM. Trimming shortened V by 7 bases and J by 3 bases, and 13 bases separated the two germline ends. The CDR3 covers 13 residues. This CDR3 reads CASTPGLYYEQYF. CDR3 nucleotides: TGTGCCAGCACTCCGGGACTTTACTACGAGCAGTACTTC.

The rearrangement links TRBV27 to TRBJ2-7; 12 positions match TRBD2. The CDR3 loop spans 14 amino acids. Germline CDR1 and CDR2: MNHEY and SMNVEV (reference sequence). Germline trimming cut 5 bases from V and 4 bases from J; bases unmatched to any gene: 3. CDR3 DNA sequence: TGTGCCAGCAGTCTAGCGGGGGGGCCGTACGAGCAGTACTTC. Translation: CASSLAGGPYEQYF.

Only one count was recorded for this clone. This chain links TRBV5-1 with TRBJ2-1, with TRBD2 matching 13 bases. Per germline, CDR1 SGHRS and CDR2 YFSETQ. V dropped 3 bases and J dropped 6; count of bases not matched to a gene: 6. The CDR3 loop spans 16 amino acids. CDR3 DNA: TGCGCCAGCAGCTCCACGGGACTAGCGGGGTCCAATGAGCAGTTCTTC. Its translation is CASSSTGLAGSNEQFF.

The chain couples TRBV9 to TRBJ1-2; D is perhaps TRBD1 (6 bases). This CDR3 spans 13 amino acids. The germline gives CDR1 SGDLS, CDR2 YYNGEE. V was shortened by 4 bases and J by 7 bases, with 14 bases between the two germline ends. The CDR3 DNA follows: TGTGCCAGCAGCATACAGGGAGACGGTGGCTACACCTTC. Protein sequence: CASSIQGDGGYTF. Supplemented by reference TRBV9 and TRBJ1-2, the full variable domain reads DSGVTQTPKHLITATGQRVTLRCSPRSGDLSVYWYQQSLDQGLQFLIQYYNGEERAKGNILERFSAQQFPDLHSELNLSSLELGDSALYFCASSIQGDGGYTFGSGTRLTVV.

The chain links TRBV5-1 to TRBJ2-7; TRBD1 aligns across 11 bases. This CDR3 spans 14 amino acids. V gave up 4 bases and J gave up 5 bases; unmatched junction bases: 5. The germline V gene encodes CDR1 SGHRS and CDR2 YFSETQ. The CDR3 DNA reads TGCGCCAGCAGCCGGGACAGGGGGGCTAACGAGCAGTACTTC. Residues: CASSRDRGANEQYF.

This clone was counted only a few times. The chain recombines TRBV10-3 with TRBJ2-7, with 8 nucleotides matching TRBD2. Germline V gives CDR1 ENHRY, CDR2 SYGVKD. This CDR3 spans 15 amino acids. The trim removed 1 base at V and 3 bases at J, leaving 5 bases unmatched. CDR3 bases: TGTGCCATCAGTGAGTTGGGGCTAGCGGGCTACGAGCAGTACTTC. This codes for CAISELGLAGYEQYF.

A single count supports this clone. The V gene is TRBV18, the J gene TRBJ1-4; no definite D call. Deletions cut 5 bases from V and 0 bases from J, with 7 bases between. Germline V gene data show CDR1 as KGHSH and CDR2 as LQKENI. This CDR3 has 14 amino acids. CDR3 bases: TGTGCCAGCTCAATTTCTGCAACTAATGAAAAACTGTTTTTT. Its translation: CASSISATNEKLFF.

The chain combines TRBV6-1 with TRBJ1-3, with no clear D. Trimming took off 1 base at V and 0 bases at J, with 10 bases between the two ends. Looked up from germline, CDR1 is MNHNS and CDR2 is SASEGT. The CDR3 extends over 16 amino acids. The CDR3 reads CASSEVGGLSGNTIYF. The CDR3 DNA sequence: TGTGCCAGCAGTGAAGTCGGCGGACTCTCTGGAAACACCATATATTTT.

The CDR3 DNA sequence: TGTGCCACCAGCAGAGATCGGGCGGGGGTCTACGAGCAGTACTTC. It encodes CATSRDRAGVYEQYF. The rearrangement uses TRBV15 and TRBJ2-7; the match to TRBD2 covers 7 bases. Germline V gene lookup returns CDR1 LNHNV and CDR2 YYDKDF (reference sequence). This CDR3 spans 15 amino acids. V lost 0 bases and J lost 3; bases outside the gene matches: 5. Variable domain in full (rest from reference TRBV15 and TRBJ2-7): DAMVIQNPRYQVTQFGKPVTLSCSQTLNHNVMYWYQQKSSQAPKLLFHYYDKDFNNEADTPDNFQSRRPNTSFCFLDIRSPGLGDTAMYLCATSRDRAGVYEQYFGPGTRLTVT.

This clone was counted between two and nine times. The chain recombines TRBV4-1 with TRBJ2-3; 11 nucleotides align to TRBD1. The length of the CDR3 is 16 residues. Germline-derived CDR1 and CDR2 are MGHRA and YSYEKL. V shed 2 bases, J shed 3 bases, and the junction held 4 bases outside the gene matches. The CDR3 nucleotides are TGCGCCAGCAGCCAACCCGGGACAGGGGGAACAGATACGCAGTATTTT. Its translation: CASSQPGTGGTDTQYF.

There are many counts of this clone. V gene TRBV24-1 combines with J gene TRBJ2-2, with a weak D call TRBD1 (7 bases). V was trimmed by 2 bases and J by 4 bases, leaving 13 bases between them. The germline CDR1 and CDR2 sequences are KGHDR and SFDVKD. This CDR3 region has 16 residues. The CDR3 region is CATSDSHRGGTGELFF. CDR3 bases: TGTGCCACCAGTGATTCCCACAGGGGAGGCACCGGGGAGCTGTTTTTT.

This clone appeared a few times. The rearrangement joins TRBV21-1 to TRBJ1-4; the DNA was not compared with TRBD1, the D call given in the table. TRBV21-1 is annotated as a pseudogene. This CDR3 is 17 amino acids long. In nucleotides, the CDR3 is TGTGCCAGCAGCTCCCGGAACAGGGGTTCAACTAATGAAAAACTGTTTTTT. Translating it yields CASSSRNRGSTNEKLFF.

This sequence joins TRBV5-4 and TRBJ1-1; no clear D. Germline CDR1 reads SGHNT; CDR2 reads YYREEE (reference sequence). This CDR3 has 17 residues. The V end lost 0 bases, the J end lost 5 bases, and 20 bases lay between the germline ends. The CDR3 DNA reads as TGTGCCAGCAGCTTGGCCTTTCGGGGTGGCGGTGTGACTGAAGCTTTCTTT. This gives the protein CASSLAFRGGGVTEAFF.

The sample holds a few counts of this clone. This chain uses TRBV7-9 with TRBJ1-4; D is undetermined. V was clipped by 4 bases and J by 6 bases, with 18 bases between them. Germline CDR1 reads SEHNR; CDR2 reads FQNEAQ (reference sequence). The CDR3 has 16 amino acids. The chain's CDR3 is CASSSLRRERDEKLFF. The CDR3 DNA is TGTGCCAGCAGCTCCCTAAGGAGGGAAAGGGATGAAAAACTGTTTTTT.

This chain joins TRBV6-2 or TRBV6-3 and TRBJ2-3; 7 nucleotides align to TRBD2. Germline V gives CDR1 MNHEY, CDR2 SVGEGT. CDR3 length equals 16 residues. J gave up 2 bases and V 0 bases, and 5 bases lay outside the gene matches. The CDR3 region is CASSYSSGGITDTQYF. The CDR3 nucleotides are TGTGCCAGCAGTTACTCGTCGGGGGGAATCACAGATACGCAGTATTTT.

The chain combines TRBV2 with TRBJ1-6; D is ambiguous. Trimming left V 0 bases short and J 10 bases short, with 10 bases between. This CDR3 contains 14 residues. Germline V gene lookup returns CDR1 SNHLY and CDR2 FYNNEI. DNA for the CDR3: TGTGCCAGCAGTGAAGCGCTTCGGGAGTCACCCCTCCACTTT. Translation: CASSEALRESPLHF.

The rearrangement uses TRBV5-8 and TRBJ1-3; maybe TRBD1 (5 bases). V was cut by 6 bases and J by 1 base, with 11 bases left in between. The CDR3 has 14 amino acids. Per the germline V gene, CDR1 is SGHTS and CDR2 is YDEGEE. In DNA form, the CDR3 reads TGTGCCAGCATCGGGAGGGGTTCTGGAAACACCATATATTTT. The encoded protein is CASIGRGSGNTIYF. Complete variable domain (other parts from reference TRBV5-8 and TRBJ1-3): EAGVTQSPTHLIKTRGQQATLRCSPISGHTSVYWYQQALGLGLQFLLWYDEGEERNRGNFPPRFSGRQFPNYSSELNVNALELEDSALYLCASIGRGSGNTIYFGEGSWLTVV.

The V and J genes are TRBV15 and TRBJ1-3; TRBD1 aligns across 7 bases. CDR3 length equals 15 residues. Germline-derived CDR1 and CDR2 are LNHNV and YYDKDF (reference sequence). The trim removed 3 bases at V and 0 bases at J, leaving 2 bases unmatched. This chain's CDR3 is CATSSDRASGNTIYF. The CDR3 coding sequence is TGTGCCACCAGCAGTGACAGGGCCTCTGGAAACACCATATATTTT.

The CDR3 sequence is CAWTRSYNSPLHF. Here the CDR3 DNA reads TGTGCCTGGACACGGTCCTATAATTCACCCCTCCACTTT. V and J are TRBV30 and TRBJ1-6; D is unclear. V was clipped by 4 bases and J by 1 base, with 5 bases between them. This CDR3 region has 13 residues. Germline assignment: CDR1 GTSNPN and CDR2 SVGIG (reference sequence).

The J gene is TRBJ2-6, the V gene TRBV19; no clear D gene. CDR3 length equals 15 residues. Germline V lookup: CDR1 LNHDA, CDR2 SQIVND (reference sequence). V was trimmed by 1 base and J by 0 bases, leaving 4 bases between them. The CDR3 nucleotides are TGTGCCAGTAGTATAGGCAGCTCTGGGGCCAACGTCCTGACTTTC. Its protein product is CASSIGSSGANVLTF. Full variable domain (rest looked up from reference TRBV19 and TRBJ2-6): DGGITQSPKYLFRKEGQNVTLSCEQNLNHDAMYWYRQDPGQGLRLIYYSQIVNDFQKGDIAEGYSVSREKKESFPLTVTSAQKNPTAFYLCASSIGSSGANVLTFGAGSRLTVL.

This clone has a handful of counts. The V gene is TRBV4-1, the J gene TRBJ2-7; 7 bases are shared with TRBD1. V lost 4 bases and J lost 0; bases outside the gene matches: 3. CDR3 length: 14 amino acids. CDR1 and CDR2 from the germline V gene are MGHRA and YSYEKL. CDR3 residues: CASSPRQGSYEQYF. For the CDR3, the DNA is TGCGCCAGCAGCCCCCGACAGGGCTCCTACGAGCAGTACTTC.

The J gene is TRBJ1-5, the V gene TRBV12-3 or TRBV12-4, with D maybe TRBD1 (5 bases). This CDR3 has 13 amino acids. Trimming stripped 6 bases from V and 6 bases from J, with 12 bases between. CDR3 nucleotide sequence: TGTGCCAGCAGCCTGGGGCTAGGTCAGCCCCAGCATTTT. It yields the protein CASSLGLGQPQHF.

The genes are TRBV15 and TRBJ1-2; a possible D gene is TRBD1 (5 bases). V was trimmed by 3 bases and J by 8 bases, leaving 16 bases between them. The CDR3 totals 14 residues. In germline, CDR1 is LNHNV, CDR2 YYDKDF (reference sequence). CDR3 bases: TGTGCCACCAGCAGTGACATGGGAGGGACGGGCTACACCTTC. Translated: CATSSDMGGTGYTF.